Listed below are T cell receptor beta chains from one sample, sequenced in a study of blood T cell repertoires in COVID-19. Sequenced by immunoSEQ multiplex PCR; TCRdb stores in-frame clones only, minus some. The table shows approximately 250,000 clones, with about 89% occurring only once. Sequenced: peripheral blood. Receptors were obtained from a man in his forties with active or convalescent COVID-19. Each CDR3 is given with its conserved first and last residue. The D gene is left open where the match is weak. Clone size is not always given. Where it is, it says once, few, many or a class for expanded clones.

cdr3_length,j_call,d_call,v_call,clone_size,cdr3_aa,cdr3_nt
13,TRBJ1-4,TRBD1,TRBV19,-,CASRGDSYEKLFF,TGTGCCAGTAGAGGGGACAGTTATGAAAAACTGTTTTTT
14,TRBJ1-5,TRBD1,TRBV30,-,CAWSPGTENQPQHF,TGTGCCTGGAGTCCAGGGACAGAGAATCAGCCCCAGCATTTT
13,TRBJ1-2,-,TRBV12-3/TRBV12-4,-,CASSFTGGYGYTF,TGTGCCAGCAGTTTTACAGGAGGGTATGGCTACACCTTC
13,TRBJ1-1,-,TRBV7-9,few,CASSPLIGTEAFF,TGTGCCAGCAGCCCCCTGATCGGCACTGAAGCTTTCTTT
15,TRBJ2-3,TRBD2,TRBV13,-,CASSPTSGSTDTQYF,TGTGCCAGCAGCCCGACTAGCGGGAGCACAGATACGCAGTATTTT
13,TRBJ2-1,-,TRBV7-3,-,CASSRDKHNEQFF,TGTGCCAGCAGCCGTGACAAACACAATGAGCAGTTCTTC
14,TRBJ2-3,-,TRBV6-5,-,CASSLARGSDTQYF,TGTGCCAGCAGTTTAGCCAGGGGCTCAGATACGCAGTATTTT
14,TRBJ2-1,TRBD2,TRBV11-2,-,CASSFSGLGNEQFF,TGTGCCAGCAGCTTTTCGGGACTAGGAAATGAGCAGTTCTTC
14,TRBJ2-2,-,TRBV25-1,-,CASSETLGFGELFF,TGTGCCAGCAGTGAAACACTAGGATTCGGGGAGCTGTTTTTT
17,TRBJ2-4,TRBD2,TRBV19,-,CARTGLAGGPVKNIQYF,TGTGCCAGGACTGGACTAGCGGGGGGGCCAGTCAAAAACATTCAGTACTTC
15,TRBJ2-2,TRBD2,TRBV28,-,CASSRLAGVTGELFF,TGTGCCAGCTCGAGGCTAGCGGGGGTTACAGGGGAGCTGTTTTTT
13,TRBJ2-7,TRBD1,TRBV28,-,CASSTGQGYEQYF,TGTGCCAGCAGTACGGGACAGGGCTACGAGCAGTACTTC
16,TRBJ2-5,-,TRBV5-8,-,CASSHSMGHSQETQYF,TGTGCCAGCAGCCATTCCATGGGACATTCCCAAGAGACCCAGTACTTC
15,TRBJ2-2,-,TRBV19,-,CASLDSDREPGELFF,TGTGCCAGTCTTGACTCGGACAGAGAGCCCGGGGAGCTGTTTTTT
15,TRBJ1-2,-,TRBV6-5,-,CASSYGGAALYGYTF,TGTGCCAGCAGCTACGGTGGGGCAGCCCTCTATGGCTACACCTTC
13,TRBJ2-3,TRBD2,TRBV25-1,-,CASGLAGGDTQYF,TGTGCCAGCGGGCTAGCGGGGGGCGATACGCAGTATTTT
15,TRBJ1-1,TRBD1,TRBV18,-,CASSPTRTGRTEAFF,TGTGCCAGCTCACCCACGAGGACAGGGAGGACTGAAGCTTTCTTT
14,TRBJ2-2,-,TRBV27,-,CASSSGTRTGELFF,TGTGCCAGCAGTTCCGGGACTCGGACCGGGGAGCTGTTTTTT
15,TRBJ1-4,-,TRBV11-1,-,CASSNKGDYNEKLFF,TGTGCCAGCAGCAATAAGGGCGACTATAATGAAAAACTGTTTTTT
16,TRBJ1-4,-,TRBV5-1,-,CASSLGGQRLNEKLFF,TGCGCCAGCAGCTTGGGCGGACAGAGGTTGAATGAAAAACTGTTTTTT
16,TRBJ2-3,TRBD1,TRBV11-3,-,CASSLSRGRGTDTQYF,TGTGCCAGCAGCTTAAGTAGGGGGCGCGGTACAGATACGCAGTATTTT
13,TRBJ2-1,TRBD2,TRBV6-5,-,CASSTLAGNEQFF,TGTGCCAGCAGTACACTAGCGGGAAATGAGCAGTTCTTC
14,TRBJ2-7,TRBD1,TRBV7-9,-,CASSNSDRAYEQYF,TGTGCCAGCAGCAACTCAGACAGGGCCTACGAGCAGTACTTC
12,TRBJ1-1,-,TRBV19,once,CASSIGPTEAFF,TGTGCCAGTAGTATAGGGCCCACTGAAGCTTTCTTT
16,TRBJ2-7,-,TRBV6-5,-,CASSYSRGLSSYEQYF,TGTGCCAGCAGTTACTCGAGGGGGTTAAGCTCCTACGAGCAGTACTTC
15,TRBJ2-4,TRBD1,TRBV2,-,CASSDREKESDIQYF,TGTGCCAGCAGCGACAGGGAGAAGGAATCGGACATTCAGTACTTC
14,TRBJ2-7,TRBD1,TRBV10-3,-,CAISESGTDYEQYF,TGTGCCATCAGTGAGTCCGGGACAGATTACGAGCAGTACTTC
16,TRBJ2-1,-,TRBV9,-,CASSVDLAPPYNEQFF,TGTGCCAGCAGCGTGGATCTAGCCCCGCCGTACAATGAGCAGTTCTTC
14,TRBJ1-1,TRBD1,TRBV5-1,-,CASSFDREGTEAFF,TGCGCCAGCAGCTTCGACAGGGAAGGCACTGAAGCTTTCTTT
13,TRBJ1-1,-,TRBV27,-,CASSLQGYTEAFF,TGTGCCAGCAGTTTGCAGGGGTACACTGAAGCTTTCTTT
14,TRBJ1-2,-,TRBV3-1/TRBV3-2,-,CASSQGISGWGYTF,TGTGCCAGCAGCCAAGGTATATCCGGTTGGGGCTACACCTTC
19,TRBJ2-6,TRBD1,TRBV5-1,-,CASSLDYPGGSSGANVLTF,TGCGCCAGCAGCTTGGATTATCCAGGGGGCTCTTCTGGGGCCAACGTCCTGACTTTC
13,TRBJ1-1,-,TRBV5-4,-,CASSSTANTEAFF,TGTGCCAGCAGCTCGACAGCGAACACTGAAGCTTTCTTT
15,TRBJ1-4,-,TRBV9,once,CASSRGGDFNEKLFF,TGTGCCAGCAGCAGAGGGGGGGATTTCAATGAAAAACTGTTTTTT
13,TRBJ1-2,-,TRBV5-1,-,CASSSGQFYGYTF,TGCGCCAGCAGTAGCGGGCAGTTCTATGGCTACACCTTC
12,TRBJ2-7,-,TRBV18,-,CASSPSGHEQYF,TGTGCCAGCTCACCAAGCGGGCACGAGCAGTACTTC
13,TRBJ2-7,TRBD1,TRBV6-6,-,CASEGTGDYEQYF,TGTGCCAGTGAGGGGACAGGGGACTACGAGCAGTACTTC
17,TRBJ1-1,-,TRBV12-1,-,CASSFAVDLRQGTEAFF,TGTGCCAGCAGCTTTGCCGTAGACCTACGACAGGGCACTGAAGCTTTCTTT
16,TRBJ1-6,-,TRBV2,-,CASSDSLGEVISPLHF,TGTGCCAGCAGTGACAGTTTAGGGGAGGTGATTTCACCCCTCCACTTT
18,TRBJ1-3,-,TRBV4-1,-,CASSQARAPGISGNTIYF,TGCGCCAGCAGCCAAGCCCGCGCGCCAGGGATCAGTGGAAACACCATATATTTT
13,TRBJ1-2,-,TRBV29-1,-,CSVGQEVDYGYTF,TGCAGCGTTGGACAGGAGGTTGACTATGGCTACACCTTC
17,TRBJ2-2,-,TRBV24-1,-,CATSDKRGAYRTGELFF,TGTGCCACCAGTGATAAAAGGGGCGCCTATAGGACCGGGGAGCTGTTTTTT
12,TRBJ2-7,TRBD1,TRBV7-9,once,CAISGQGYEQYF,TGTGCCATCTCGGGACAGGGTTACGAGCAGTACTTC
17,TRBJ2-3,-,TRBV15,few,CATSREKSRGNSDTQYF,TGTGCCACCAGCAGAGAAAAGAGTCGCGGGAACTCAGATACGCAGTATTTT
15,TRBJ2-3,TRBD1,TRBV6-5,-,CASRAGTGGSDTQYF,TGTGCCAGCAGAGCCGGGACAGGGGGCTCAGATACGCAGTATTTT
13,TRBJ1-2,TRBD1,TRBV20-1,-,CSAIEQGDYGYTF,TGCAGTGCTATTGAACAGGGGGACTATGGCTACACCTTC
14,TRBJ1-1,-,TRBV6-5,-,CASTSLWGDTEAFF,TGTGCCAGCACCTCCTTGTGGGGCGACACTGAAGCTTTCTTT
13,TRBJ1-1,-,TRBV5-1,-,CASRREQNTEAFF,TGCGCCAGCAGGAGGGAGCAAAACACTGAAGCTTTCTTT
16,TRBJ1-3,-,TRBV3-1/TRBV3-2,-,CASSNRDRPSGNTIYF,TGTGCCAGCAGCAACCGAGACAGGCCCTCTGGAAACACCATATATTTT